This is a list of T cell receptor beta chains from one sample in a study of patients and donors after allogeneic stem cell transplantation. TCRdb reanalysed the RT-PCR reads using MiXCR and keeps one entry per CDR3 protein. The sample consists of approximately 200,000 distinct CDR3 sequences, roughly two fifths of them appearing once. Sequenced: blood, either unsorted or a sorted T cell fraction (not recorded which). These receptors all stem from a human donor who was either an allogeneic HSCT recipient or a stem cell or donor lymphocyte infusion donor (not recorded which). It is not recorded whose cells these are; they may come from a transplant donor. The CDR3 runs from the conserved cysteine through the conserved F or W. The D gene is left open where the match is weak. Not all rows give a size; the values are once, few, many and, for expanded clones, a class.

TRBV27,few,-,TRBJ2-7,TGTGCCAGCAGTTCACCGTTTGCGGAAACCTACGAGCAGTACTTC,CASSSPFAETYEQYF
TRBV11-2,few,-,TRBJ1-5,TGTGCCAGCAGCGAGGCCCCCAATCAGCCCCAGCATTTT,CASSEAPNQPQHF
TRBV5-1,-,-,TRBJ1-3,TGCGCCAGCAGCTCCGGGACAAACCTCTCTGGAAACACCATATATTTT,CASSSGTNLSGNTIYF
TRBV20-1,once,-,TRBJ1-2,TGCAGTGCTCATTTGACAGTCGGAGACTATGGCTACACCTTC,CSAHLTVGDYGYTF
TRBV20-1,-,-,TRBJ2-4,TGCAGTGCTTACAGGGCCGTCAAAAACATTCAGTACTTC,CSAYRAVKNIQYF
TRBV4-1,-,-,TRBJ1-4,TGCGCCAGCAGACACAGAAGTGCAACTAATGAAAAACTGTTTTTT,CASRHRSATNEKLFF
TRBV12-3/TRBV12-4,few,-,TRBJ1-2,TGTGCCAGCAGTTTTTCCGCAGCTGGCTACACCTTC,CASSFSAAGYTF
TRBV5-1,-,TRBD2,TRBJ2-1,TGCGCCAGCAGCGTACCGACTAGCGGATCGGCCAATGAGCAGTTCTTC,CASSVPTSGSANEQFF
TRBV12-3/TRBV12-4,-,-,TRBJ1-3,TGTGCCAGCAGTTTAGTTTTCGGAAACACCATATATTTT,CASSLVFGNTIYF
TRBV12-3/TRBV12-4,-,TRBD1,TRBJ1-1,TGTGCCAGCAGTTTACTACAGGGGGCCCCAAGGATGAACACTGAAGCTTTCTTT,CASSLLQGAPRMNTEAFF
TRBV3-1,few,-,TRBJ1-6,TGTGCCAGCAGCCAAGAGGCGGCCATCGGATATAATTCACCCCTCCACTTT,CASSQEAAIGYNSPLHF
TRBV7-9,many,-,TRBJ1-5,TGTGCCAGCAGCCCGGGGGAGGGTCAGCCCCAGCATTTT,CASSPGEGQPQHF
TRBV5-1,-,-,TRBJ2-7,TGCGCCAGCAGCTCGGACGGCGAGCAGTACTTC,CASSSDGEQYF
TRBV20-1,-,-,TRBJ1-2,TGCAGTGCTACAGGGTCTTATGGCTACACCTTC,CSATGSYGYTF
TRBV10-3,-,TRBD1,TRBJ2-3,TGTGCCATCAATCCCGGGACAGGGGGCACAGATACGCAGTATTTT,CAINPGTGGTDTQYF
TRBV5-1,-,TRBD1,TRBJ1-1,TGCGCCAGCAGCTTGGTCCCAGGGGGCGAAACTGAAGCTTTCTTT,CASSLVPGGETEAFF
TRBV9,few,TRBD1,TRBJ1-1,TGTGCCAGCAGCGTAGGGGACAGGGATACTGAAGCTTTCTTT,CASSVGDRDTEAFF
TRBV7-2,once,TRBD1,TRBJ1-5,TGTGCCAGCAGCTGGGGGACAGGGCGACGCAATCAGCCCCAGCATTTT,CASSWGTGRRNQPQHF
TRBV6-2/TRBV6-3,-,TRBD2,TRBJ2-1,TGTGCCAGCAGTTATCCGAGCGGGGGTGTATACAATGAGCAGTTCTTC,CASSYPSGGVYNEQFF
TRBV12-3/TRBV12-4,few,-,TRBJ1-1,TGTGCCAGCGGGTTCTTGAACACTGAAGCTTTCTTT,CASGFLNTEAFF
TRBV24-1,few,TRBD1,TRBJ2-1,TGTGCCACCAGTGATCGTTCGGGACAGGGCTACAATGAGCAGTTCTTC,CATSDRSGQGYNEQFF
TRBV28,-,TRBD2,TRBJ2-4,TGTGCCAGCACCCCGGGGGGGTATCTAGCCAAAAACATTCAGTACTTC,CASTPGGYLAKNIQYF
TRBV9,-,-,TRBJ1-1,TGTGCCAGCAGCCAGGACAGCATGAACACTGAAGCTTTCTTT,CASSQDSMNTEAFF
TRBV12-3/TRBV12-4,-,-,TRBJ2-7,TGTGCCAGCAGTTCACAGGGATCCGAGCAGTACTTC,CASSSQGSEQYF
TRBV7-2,few,-,TRBJ1-5,TGTGCCAGCAGCTTAATTAGGGGGGTTCAGCCCCAGCATTTT,CASSLIRGVQPQHF
TRBV4-3,-,-,TRBJ1-1,TGCGCCAGCAGCCAAGACAGGGTGGGTTTGGACACTGAAGCTTTCTTT,CASSQDRVGLDTEAFF
TRBV28,-,TRBD1,TRBJ2-7,TGTGCCAGCAGTCTTTCCTCGGACAGGAGGAGACCCTACGAGCAGTACTTC,CASSLSSDRRRPYEQYF
TRBV30,once,-,TRBJ1-3,TGTGCCTGGAGCGCTCTCACAAGCTCTGGAAACACCATATATTTT,CAWSALTSSGNTIYF
TRBV20-1,-,-,TRBJ2-7,TGCAGTGCGAGTTGGGGTGGACTGGCCCCGACCTACGAGCAGTACTTC,CSASWGGLAPTYEQYF
TRBV5-1,-,TRBD1,TRBJ2-5,TGCGCCAGCAGCACATGGACAGGCCAAGAGACCCAGTACTTC,CASSTWTGQETQYF
TRBV29-1,few,TRBD2,TRBJ2-3,TGCAGCCTAACGGGGAGGGCAGATACGCAGTATTTT,CSLTGRADTQYF
TRBV5-1,-,-,TRBJ2-7,TGCGCCAGCAGCTTGGGGCAGCCCGCCTACGAGCAGTACTTC,CASSLGQPAYEQYF
TRBV18,-,TRBD2,TRBJ2-1,TGTGCCAGCTCCCGGGGACTATCCAATGAGCAGTTCTTC,CASSRGLSNEQFF
TRBV7-2,-,TRBD1,TRBJ2-1,TGTGCCAGCAGCTCCGTCGGGACAGGGCCCGGCAATGAGCAGTTCTTC,CASSSVGTGPGNEQFF
TRBV9,-,-,TRBJ2-1,TGTGCCAGCAGCGTCCCCGGGGGTCCCTACAATGAGCAGTTCTTC,CASSVPGGPYNEQFF
TRBV27,few,-,TRBJ1-1,TGTGCCAGCAGTTACAGAGGGGACACTGAAGCTTTCTTT,CASSYRGDTEAFF
TRBV6-6,-,-,TRBJ1-2,TGTGCCAGCAGTCCCCGGAGGCTCGGGGGAGATAACTATGGCTACACCTTC,CASSPRRLGGDNYGYTF
TRBV5-1,-,TRBD1,TRBJ2-5,TGCGCCAGCTGCCGCCACAGGGGGCAGGAGACCCAGTACTTC,CASCRHRGQETQYF
TRBV9,-,-,TRBJ1-3,TGTGCCAGCAGCGTAGACGTGCACCCCTCTGGAAACACCATATATTTT,CASSVDVHPSGNTIYF
TRBV4-1,few,-,TRBJ1-2,TGCGCCAGCAGCATCCGAGGAGGAAATACACCTAACTATGGCTACACCTTC,CASSIRGGNTPNYGYTF
TRBV6-6,once,TRBD1,TRBJ2-3,TGTGCCAGCAGCAGGTTAAGGGGGCTTACAGATACGCAGTATTTT,CASSRLRGLTDTQYF
TRBV20-1,few,-,TRBJ2-2,TGCAGTGCCCCTCATAACACCGGGGAGCTGTTTTTT,CSAPHNTGELFF
TRBV3-1,-,TRBD2,TRBJ2-7,TGTGCCAGCAGCGTAGCGGGGGCCGGTTTCTACGAGCAGTACTTC,CASSVAGAGFYEQYF
TRBV27,-,-,TRBJ1-2,TGTGCCAGCAGCCTCCGTCGGACTAACTATGGCTACACCTTC,CASSLRRTNYGYTF
TRBV20-1,-,-,TRBJ1-4,TGCAGTGCTAGGGCCACCAGTCTACTCCTTTCAGAAAAACTGTTTTTT,CSARATSLLLSEKLFF
TRBV5-5,few,-,TRBJ1-6,TGTGCCAGCAGCCATTCAAAGCCACCCCTCCACTTT,CASSHSKPPLHF